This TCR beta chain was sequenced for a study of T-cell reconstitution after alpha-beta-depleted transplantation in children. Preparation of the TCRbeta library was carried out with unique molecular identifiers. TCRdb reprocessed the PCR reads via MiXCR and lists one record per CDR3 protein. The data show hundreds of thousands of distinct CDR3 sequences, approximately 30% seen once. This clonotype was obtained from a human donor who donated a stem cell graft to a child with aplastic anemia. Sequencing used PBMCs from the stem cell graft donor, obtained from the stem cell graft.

The CDR3 DNA is TGTGCCAGCAGTTACTCGGACTTCACTGAAGCTTTCTTT. It codes for CASSYSDFTEAFF. V gene TRBV6-5 combines with J gene TRBJ1-1; D not certain. V was clipped by 0 bases and J by 4 bases, with 6 bases between them. The germline V gene encodes CDR1 MNHEY and CDR2 SVGAGI. CDR3 length equals 13 residues.